This T cell receptor (beta chain) was recorded in a study of CD8 T cells in ankylosing spondylitis. Study-level points and caveats: In peripheral blood, disease-linked CD8+ clones occurred at relatively low frequencies. A number of the motif variants had already been described in reactive arthritis synovial fluid and blood.

CDR3 size: 14 residues. CDR1 is SGHDN, CDR2 FVKESK, per germline. V lost 2 bases and J 3 bases, leaving 7 bases between the germline ends. Making the TCR beta libraries involved quantitative 5'-RACE with molecular barcodes. Each CDR3 protein gets one entry after TCRdb re-called the 5' RACE reads with MiXCR. The sample lists about 130,000 distinct CDR3 sequences, about 6.5% occurring once. This clonotype was seen ten or more times. Its antigen is unidentified. The V gene is TRBV14, the J gene TRBJ2-2; no reliable D call. Sequenced material: blood, either unsorted or a sorted T cell fraction (not recorded which). The origin of this receptor is a male donor with ankylosing spondylitis or in good health (not recorded which). The CDR3 DNA reads TGTGCCAGCAGCCAACGTAGTCACACCGGGGAGCTGTTTTTT. This translates into CASSQRSHTGELFF.